Each of the 27 T cell receptor beta chains below was sequenced from the same sample in a study of blood T cell repertoires in COVID-19. The protocol was immunoSEQ multiplex PCR, while the TCRdb copy is restricted to in-frame clones and leaves out a portion. The sample includes more than 25,000 clones, approximately 80% seen only once; the top ten take 25%. The sequencing sample was made of peripheral blood. All receptors derive from a man in his 70s with active COVID-19.

The V and J genes are TRBV20-1 and TRBJ2-5, with TRBD2 as a possible D gene (5 bases). The CDR3 covers 14 residues. Trimming removed 3 bases from V and 1 base from J, with 12 bases in between. In germline, CDR1 is DFQATT, CDR2 SNEGSKA (reference sequence). CDR3 sequence (DNA): TGCAGTGCTAGTTCTACCGCGGGCCAAGAGACCCAGTACTTC. This gives the protein CSASSTAGQETQYF.

This sequence joins TRBV5-1 and TRBJ1-1; possible D gene TRBD1, 5 bases. This CDR3 has 15 residues. Germline-derived CDR1 and CDR2 are SGHRS and YFSETQ. The V end lost 3 bases, the J end lost 4 bases, and 16 bases lay between the germline ends. The CDR3 spells CASSSKLGEGTEAFF. The CDR3 DNA reads TGCGCCAGCAGCTCTAAGTTAGGGGAGGGCACTGAAGCTTTCTTT.

The count of this clone is one. V is TRBV28 and J is TRBJ2-5; D is undetermined. In germline, CDR1 is MDHEN, CDR2 SYDVKM. CDR3 length: 14 amino acids. V was trimmed by 1 base and J by 1 base, leaving 7 bases between them. The CDR3 here is CASSLSPSQETQYF. DNA for the CDR3: TGTGCCAGCAGTTTATCCCCCAGCCAAGAGACCCAGTACTTC.

The chain links TRBV30 to TRBJ1-3; no clear D gene. The CDR3 runs to 15 residues. Trimming cost V 2 bases and J 0 bases, with 11 bases left between them. CDR1 GTSNPN and CDR2 SVGIG come from the germline V gene (reference sequence). For the CDR3, the DNA is TGTGCCTGGAGTCTCGGGTGGAGCTCTGGAAACACCATATATTTT. Translated, it gives CAWSLGWSSGNTIYF. The entire variable domain, with the rest obtained from reference TRBV30 and TRBJ1-3, is as follows: SQTIHQWPATLVQPVGSPLSLECTVEGTSNPNLYWYRQAAGRGLQLLFYSVGIGQISSEVPQNLSASRPQDRQFILSSKKLLLSDSGFYLCAWSLGWSSGNTIYFGEGSWLTVV.

The chain couples TRBV18 to TRBJ1-1; 7 bases fit TRBD1. Trimming cost V 3 bases and J 6 bases; bases outside gene matches: 10. Germline CDR1 reads KGHSH; CDR2 reads LQKENI. The CDR3 spans 15 residues. The CDR3 loop is CASSPGAGGIAEAFF. As DNA, the CDR3 is TGTGCCAGCTCACCCGGGGCAGGGGGGATCGCTGAAGCTTTCTTT.

CDR3: CASRGPGNTEAFF. The CDR3 bases are TGTGCCAGCAGGGGGCCAGGGAACACTGAAGCTTTCTTT. The chain joins TRBV6-5 to TRBJ1-1; TRBD1 might be the D (5 bases). The CDR3 is made up of 13 amino acids. The V end lost 6 bases, the J end lost 1 base, and 9 bases lay between the germline ends. CDR1 MNHEY and CDR2 SVGAGI come from the germline V gene.

As to this clone: This specimen includes other DNA sequences encoding the same CDR3. V gene TRBV5-8 combines with J gene TRBJ2-7; TRBD1 might be the D (7 bases). CDR1 is SGHTS, CDR2 YDEGEE, per germline. V was cut by 2 bases and J by 1 base, with 10 bases left in between. The CDR3 sequence is 14 residues long. CDR3: CASSFGGQSYEQYF. The CDR3 bases are TGTGCCAGCAGCTTCGGGGGACAGTCCTACGAGCAGTACTTC.

The V gene is TRBV6-5, the J gene TRBJ1-2, with D possibly TRBD1 on 5 matching bases. The germline V gene encodes CDR1 MNHEY and CDR2 SVGAGI. With 8 bases removed from V and 5 bases from J, the gap between germline ends came to 18 bases. There are 14 residues in the CDR3. CDR3 amino acids: CASSVGGAGYGYTF. The CDR3 nucleotides are TGTGCCAGCTCAGTGGGAGGGGCGGGGTATGGCTACACCTTC.

This chain links TRBV25-1 with TRBJ1-1; the match to TRBD1 covers 10 bases. The CDR3 is made up of 13 amino acids. V gave up 8 bases and J gave up 5 bases; unmatched junction bases: 5. Germline-derived CDR1 and CDR2 are MGHDK and SYGVNS. The CDR3 is CASAKGQGTEAFF. The CDR3 region has the DNA TGTGCCAGCGCCAAGGGACAGGGGACTGAAGCTTTCTTT.

The count of this clone is one. J is TRBJ2-2 and V is TRBV15; 9 nucleotides agree with TRBD2. Trimming cost V 4 bases and J 4 bases; bases outside gene matches: 4. There are 15 residues in the CDR3. Germline V gene sequence: CDR1 LNHNV, CDR2 YYDKDF (reference sequence). The CDR3 nucleotides read TGTGCCACCAGCAAAGAACTAGCGGGCACCGGGGAGCTGTTTTTT. As protein: CATSKELAGTGELFF.

The gene calls are TRBV5-1 and TRBJ2-4, with unresolved D. The germline V gene has CDR1 SGHRS and CDR2 YFSETQ. Trimming removed 0 bases at V and 1 base at J, with 8 bases between. This CDR3 region has 15 residues. The chain's CDR3 is CASSLVPSAKNIQYF. Here the CDR3 DNA reads TGCGCCAGCAGCTTGGTCCCCTCGGCCAAAAACATTCAGTACTTC.

The chain joins TRBV29-1 to TRBJ2-3; no clear D. CDR3 length: 11 residues. The germline V gene has CDR1 SQVTM and CDR2 ANQGSEA. The V gene lost 6 bases and the J gene lost 10 bases, with 14 bases spanning the gap. In nucleotides, the CDR3 is TGCAGCGTCGACACAGACCATGCGCAGTATTTT. This gives the protein CSVDTDHAQYF.

The chain couples TRBV5-1 to TRBJ1-2; 9 bases are a match to TRBD1. With V trimmed by 2 bases and J by 2 bases, 4 bases remained unmatched. The germline V gene has CDR1 SGHRS and CDR2 YFSETQ. The CDR3 sequence is 15 residues long. Here the CDR3 reads CASSLTGGANYGYTF. Written as DNA, the CDR3 is TGCGCCAGCAGCTTAACAGGGGGCGCAAACTATGGCTACACCTTC. Complete variable domain (other parts from reference TRBV5-1 and TRBJ1-2): KAGVTQTPRYLIKTRGQQVTLSCSPISGHRSVSWYQQTPGQGLQFLFEYFSETQRNKGNFPGRFSGRQFSNSRSEMNVSTLELGDSALYLCASSLTGGANYGYTFGSGTRLTVV.

The gene calls are TRBV20-1 and TRBJ2-7; no definite D call. The CDR3 is 11 residues long. The V and J ends lost 3 bases and 4 bases respectively, with 7 bases between them. CDR1 is DFQATT, CDR2 SNEGSKA, per germline (reference sequence). This CDR3 reads CSASDIYEQYF. In nucleotides, the CDR3 is TGCAGTGCTAGCGACATTTACGAGCAGTACTTC.

The chain joins TRBV27 to TRBJ2-4, with TRBD2 matching 10 bases. The CDR3 covers 15 residues. The germline gives CDR1 MNHEY, CDR2 SMNVEV (reference sequence). J lost 0 bases, V lost 9 bases, and 5 bases had no gene match. The CDR3 protein is CASKAGGVAKNIQYF. In DNA form, the CDR3 reads TGTGCCAGTAAAGCGGGGGGGGTAGCCAAAAACATTCAGTACTTC.

The V call is TRBV5-1, the J call TRBJ1-3; no definite D call. The CDR3 sequence is 16 residues long. CDR1 is SGHRS, CDR2 YFSETQ, per germline. With 0 bases removed from V and 4 bases from J, the gap between germline ends came to 14 bases. Here the CDR3 reads CASSLVTGAAGNTIYF. CDR3 in DNA: TGCGCCAGCAGCTTGGTTACGGGAGCGGCAGGAAACACCATATATTTT.

The V call is TRBV11-2, the J call TRBJ2-7, with TRBD1 identical over 10 bases. This CDR3 is built from 16 residues. Germline-derived CDR1 and CDR2 are SGHAT and FQNNGV. Unmatched junction bases numbered 14, after V lost 5 bases and J lost 7 bases. The DNA for the CDR3 is TGTGCCAGCAGCGTTCCGAGACCGGGACAGGGGTATGAGCAGTACTTC. It yields the protein CASSVPRPGQGYEQYF.

The chain has TRBV15 and TRBJ2-3, with TRBD1 identical over 9 bases. Germline V lookup: CDR1 LNHNV, CDR2 YYDKDF (reference sequence). The V and J ends lost 3 bases and 4 bases, in that order; junction bases with no gene match: 8. The CDR3 contains 16 residues. In nucleotides, the CDR3 is TGTGCCACCAGCAGGGGGGGACAGGGTTTTTCAGATACGCAGTATTTT. It encodes CATSRGGQGFSDTQYF.

The J gene is TRBJ2-2, the V gene TRBV6-2 or TRBV6-3; 10 bases are shared with TRBD1. The CDR3 length is 14 residues. The V segment lost 5 bases and the J segment 5 bases; nucleotides outside the gene matches: 2. CDR1 and CDR2 (germline): MNHEY, SVGEGT. The CDR3 is CASSRDRGTGELFF. The DNA of the CDR3 is TGTGCCAGCAGTAGGGACAGGGGAACCGGGGAGCTGTTTTTT.

This clone was seen a handful of times. The chain is built from TRBV2 and TRBJ1-2; D is perhaps TRBD1 (6 bases). CDR3 length: 12 residues. The V gene's germline CDR1 is SNHLY and CDR2 FYNNEI. Trimming shortened V by 8 bases and J by 7 bases, and 14 bases separated the two germline ends. Here the CDR3 DNA reads TGTGCCAGCGAAGGGGGAGAGGTTGGCTACACCTTC. Protein sequence: CASEGGEVGYTF.

The chain uses TRBV19 and TRBJ2-3, with 7 bases that match TRBD1. In germline, CDR1 is LNHDA, CDR2 SQIVND (reference sequence). The CDR3 sequence is 14 residues long. V dropped 4 bases and J dropped 2; count of bases not matched to a gene: 3. The CDR3 sequence is CASSTQGITDTQYF. The CDR3 DNA reads as TGTGCCAGTAGTACACAGGGGATCACAGATACGCAGTATTTT. The variable domain in full, with the rest retrieved from reference TRBV19 and TRBJ2-3, is DGGITQSPKYLFRKEGQNVTLSCEQNLNHDAMYWYRQDPGQGLRLIYYSQIVNDFQKGDIAEGYSVSREKKESFPLTVTSAQKNPTAFYLCASSTQGITDTQYFGPGTRLTVL.

The CDR3 region has the DNA TGTGCCAGCAGAGGTGATTTAACAGGGACCCTTCGGGATACGCAGTATTTT. As protein: CASRGDLTGTLRDTQYF. V is TRBV21-1 and J is TRBJ2-3; the table assigns TRBD1, which was not confirmed against the DNA. TRBV21-1 is a pseudogene locus. The CDR3 has 17 amino acids.

In its sample, this clone was seen once. The chain joins TRBV28 to TRBJ2-7; tentatively, D is TRBD1 (6 bases). Germline CDR1 reads MDHEN; CDR2 reads SYDVKM. This CDR3 is 15 amino acids long. V shed 5 bases and J shed 5 bases, with 19 bases lying between them. CDR3 sequence (DNA): TGTGCCAGCAGTCTTACAGGGATTGGAACCGACGAGCAGTACTTC. It is translated as CASSLTGIGTDEQYF.

V usage is TRBV6-5 and J usage is TRBJ1-2; the D is unclear. The germline gives CDR1 MNHEY, CDR2 SVGAGI. This CDR3 contains 13 residues. V dropped 7 bases and J dropped 2 bases, with 11 bases sitting between them. The CDR3 bases are TGTGCCAGCACATTTACAGCAAACTATGGCTACACCTTC. This sequence encodes CASTFTANYGYTF.

J is TRBJ1-2 and V is TRBV3-1 (or the pseudogene TRBV3-2), with a weak D call TRBD1 (6 bases). The V gene's germline CDR1 is LGHDT and CDR2 YNNKEL (reference sequence). CDR3 length: 16 amino acids. Between the trimmed V and J ends, which lost 1 base and 4 bases, there was a span of 16 bases. CDR3 region: CASSQGLAGGGYGYTF. The CDR3 region has the DNA TGTGCCAGCAGCCAAGGTCTAGCGGGGGGCGGCTATGGCTACACCTTC.

The CDR3 reads CASRGQGAGEQYF. The CDR3 DNA sequence: TGTGCCAGCAGGGGACAGGGGGCTGGAGAGCAGTACTTC. This rearrangement joins TRBV2 to TRBJ2-7; 12 nucleotides align to TRBD1. This CDR3 has 13 amino acids. Germline loops: CDR1 SNHLY, CDR2 FYNNEI. Trimming took 6 bases from V and 7 from J; bases not matched to a gene: 4.

DNA for the CDR3: TGCGCCAGCAGCTCCAATGGACTAGCGGCAACAGATACGCAGTATTTT. Encoded protein: CASSSNGLAATDTQYF. The rearrangement uses TRBV5-1 and TRBJ2-3, with TRBD2 matching 10 bases. V shed 3 bases, J shed 3 bases, and the junction held 7 bases outside the gene matches. This CDR3 region has 16 residues. Germline lookup yields CDR1 SGHRS and CDR2 YFSETQ.